The 23 T cell receptor beta chains below all came from one sample that was sequenced in a study of shared clonotypes between healthy human individuals. Profiled with immunoSEQ multiplex PCR; TCRdb holds only in-frame clones, not every one. The table lists over a million clones, about 76% of them singletons. The sequencing input was memory CD4+ T cells sorted from blood. Noted subset: CD45RA-negative fraction. Every receptor here comes from a young man in good health.

With regard to this clone: The junction and the germline gene differ at one end; a read error may be behind it. V is TRBV7-7 and J is TRBJ2-5; 10 bases line up with TRBD2. Germline V gene sequence: CDR1 SSHAT, CDR2 FNYEAQ (reference sequence). This CDR3 comprises 17 residues. The CDR3 DNA follows: TGTGCTAGCAGCTTAGGCCTCAGCGGGGGGGCCCAAGAGACCCAGTACTTC. It codes for CASSLGLSGGAQETQYF.

The rearrangement uses TRBV10-3 and TRBJ1-6, with D tentatively TRBD1 (5 bases). This CDR3 is built from 13 residues. V lost 6 bases and J lost 7, with 10 bases in between. Germline V gene data show CDR1 as ENHRY and CDR2 as SYGVKD. CDR3 sequence: CAISGAVNSPLHF. CDR3 coding DNA: TGTGCCATCAGCGGGGCCGTGAATTCACCCCTCCACTTT.

This clone was counted many times. This sequence joins TRBV7-9 and TRBJ2-3, with D uncertain. The V and J ends lost 3 bases and 2 bases respectively, with 6 bases between them. Germline values: CDR1 SEHNR, CDR2 FQNEAQ (reference sequence). The CDR3 is made up of 13 amino acids. The CDR3 region has the DNA TGTGCCAGCAGCTTCGGTACCACAGATACGCAGTATTTT. This encodes CASSFGTTDTQYF.

This clone was picked up a small number of times. The chain uses TRBV16 and TRBJ1-1; no clear D gene. The CDR3 spans 14 residues. Germline V gene sequence: CDR1 KGHSY, CDR2 FQNENV. The ends were cut back, 1 base at V and 0 bases at J, with 6 bases in the middle. CDR3 sequence (DNA): TGTGCCAGCAGCCAATTAGAGATGAACACTGAAGCTTTCTTT. It translates to CASSQLEMNTEAFF.

The chain recombines TRBV7-8 with TRBJ1-6; 11 nucleotides match TRBD1. This CDR3 is built from 19 residues. J was trimmed by 0 bases and V by 3 bases; bases with no gene match: 7. Germline V lookup: CDR1 SGHVS, CDR2 FQNEAQ. Written as DNA, the CDR3 is TGTGCCAGCAGCTTTCCCGGACAGGGGGCCGGCTCCTATAATTCACCCCTCCACTTT. Amino acids: CASSFPGQGAGSYNSPLHF.

The chain uses TRBV27 and TRBJ1-4, with D possibly matching TRBD1 (5 bases). CDR1 is MNHEY, CDR2 SMNVEV, per germline (reference sequence). Trimming removed 5 bases from V and 7 bases from J, with 11 bases in between. CDR3 length: 13 amino acids. CDR3 nucleotide sequence: TGTGCCAGCAGTCCGTGGGGGGGTGAAAAACTGTTTTTT. It translates to CASSPWGGEKLFF.

This clone was recorded a few times. The J gene is TRBJ2-2, the V gene TRBV19, with D unclear. Germline CDR1 is LNHDA and CDR2 is SQIVND (reference sequence). There are 14 residues in the CDR3. V dropped 3 bases and J dropped 6 bases, with 11 bases sitting between them. For the CDR3, the DNA is TGTGCCAGTAGTATGTGGGATTCCCCCGGGGAGCTGTTTTTT. This encodes CASSMWDSPGELFF. The variable domain in full, with the rest retrieved from reference TRBV19 and TRBJ2-2, is DGGITQSPKYLFRKEGQNVTLSCEQNLNHDAMYWYRQDPGQGLRLIYYSQIVNDFQKGDIAEGYSVSREKKESFPLTVTSAQKNPTAFYLCASSMWDSPGELFFGEGSRLTVL.

The chain couples TRBV18 to TRBJ1-5; maybe TRBD1 (6 bases). CDR1 is KGHSH and CDR2 is LQKENI in the germline V gene. This CDR3 contains 16 residues. The germline V and J ends were trimmed by 2 bases and 6 bases, with 17 bases remaining between them. CDR3 amino acids: CASSPNPPGDAQPQHF. The CDR3 DNA reads as TGTGCCAGCTCACCAAACCCCCCAGGGGATGCTCAGCCCCAGCATTTT.

Note on this clone: Other DNA sequences of this sample code for an identical CDR3. This chain connects TRBV19 to TRBJ2-7, with 10 nucleotides matching TRBD1. With V trimmed by 6 bases and J by 0 bases, 2 bases remained unmatched. CDR1 and CDR2 (germline): LNHDA, SQIVND (reference sequence). CDR3 length: 14 residues. As DNA, the CDR3 is TGTGCCAGTAGCCGGACAGGGGGCTCCTACGAGCAGTACTTC. This codes for CASSRTGGSYEQYF.

On this clone: This specimen includes other DNA sequences encoding the same CDR3. The chain employs TRBV15 and TRBJ2-2; no clear D. In germline, CDR1 is LNHNV, CDR2 YYDKDF (reference sequence). V was trimmed by 0 bases and J by 2 bases, leaving 1 base between them. CDR3 length equals 13 residues. CDR3 sequence (DNA): TGTGCCACCAGCAGAGACAACACCGGGGAGCTGTTTTTT. It yields the protein CATSRDNTGELFF.

The rearrangement uses TRBV7-2 and TRBJ2-5; a weak D match, TRBD1 (6 bases). From germline, CDR1 is SGHTA and CDR2 FQGNSA. With 1 base removed from V and 3 bases from J, the gap between germline ends came to 6 bases. This CDR3 has 13 residues. CDR3 nucleotides: TGTGCCAGCAGCTTAGGGACAGAAGAGACCCAGTACTTC. The encoded protein is CASSLGTEETQYF.

This clone was seen more than once but under ten times. The J gene is TRBJ1-1, the V gene TRBV7-9, with TRBD1 as a possible D gene (5 bases). The V and J ends lost 5 bases and 4 bases respectively, with 14 bases between them. Per germline, CDR1 SEHNR and CDR2 FQNEAQ (reference sequence). The CDR3 runs to 14 residues. The CDR3 DNA sequence: TGTGCCAGCAGCACAACGTGGGGGAGCACTGAAGCTTTCTTT. Translating gives CASSTTWGSTEAFF.

The V call is TRBV6-1, the J call TRBJ1-2, with D perhaps matching TRBD1 (5 bases). The CDR3 has 15 amino acids. Germline V gene sequence: CDR1 MNHNS, CDR2 SASEGT. V gave up 6 bases and J gave up 0 bases, with 14 bases separating them. In DNA form, the CDR3 reads TGTGCCAGCAGGCTTGACCTGACAGCTAACTATGGCTACACCTTC. Protein sequence: CASRLDLTANYGYTF.

The genes are TRBV10-3 and TRBJ1-1; D not resolved. Per germline, CDR1 ENHRY and CDR2 SYGVKD. CDR3 length equals 14 residues. Deletions cut 4 bases from V and 1 base from J, with 10 bases between. CDR3 DNA sequence: TGTGCCATCAGTGCGAGCGGGCCGAACACTGAAGCTTTCTTT. Residues: CAISASGPNTEAFF.

This sequence joins TRBV7-2 and TRBJ2-1; 12 bases line up with TRBD2. Germline lookup yields CDR1 SGHTA and CDR2 FQGNSA. Trimming removed 0 bases from V and 9 bases from J; junction bases left unmatched: 3. The CDR3 covers 15 residues. CDR3: CASSLARLAGAEQFF. The CDR3 coding sequence is TGTGCCAGCAGCTTAGCGCGACTAGCGGGAGCTGAGCAGTTCTTC.

The V gene is TRBV2, the J gene TRBJ2-3; 7 nucleotides align to TRBD1. The trim removed 3 bases at V and 2 bases at J, leaving 8 bases unmatched. Germline V gene data show CDR1 as SNHLY and CDR2 as FYNNEI. This CDR3 spans 16 amino acids. The CDR3 DNA sequence: TGTGCCAGCAGTGATACCGGACAGGCCTCCACAGATACGCAGTATTTT. This codes for CASSDTGQASTDTQYF.

This clone has a single count. This rearrangement joins TRBV7-2 to TRBJ2-5; TRBD2 is a possible D gene (5 bases). CDR3 length: 13 amino acids. Germline V CDR1 and CDR2: SGHTA, FQGNSA. Trimming left V 8 bases short and J 7 bases short, with 17 bases between. The CDR3 DNA is TGTGCCAGCCAGGAAGGGATTGGAGGGACCCAGTACTTC. This sequence encodes CASQEGIGGTQYF.

This clone was counted only a few times. The V and J genes are TRBV11-3 and TRBJ1-6; TRBD1 matches at 12 bases. Trimming took 0 bases from V and 8 from J; bases not matched to a gene: 5. This CDR3 spans 17 amino acids. Germline values: CDR1 SGHNT, CDR2 YENEEA. CDR3 amino acids: CASSLEGTGGEDSPLHF. The CDR3 DNA reads as TGTGCCAGCAGCTTAGAGGGGACAGGGGGCGAGGATTCACCCCTCCACTTT.

Notes on this clone: In the same sample, other DNA sequences code for this CDR3. The J gene is TRBJ2-3, the V gene TRBV30; no definite D call. V shed 2 bases and J shed 6 bases, with 6 bases lying between them. CDR1 and CDR2 (germline): GTSNPN, SVGIG (reference sequence). This CDR3 spans 11 amino acids. In DNA form, the CDR3 reads TGTGCCTGGAGTCGGTCGGATACGCAGTATTTT. It translates to CAWSRSDTQYF. Full variable domain (outside the CDR3, taken from reference TRBV30 and TRBJ2-3): SQTIHQWPATLVQPVGSPLSLECTVEGTSNPNLYWYRQAAGRGLQLLFYSVGIGQISSEVPQNLSASRPQDRQFILSSKKLLLSDSGFYLCAWSRSDTQYFGPGTRLTVL.

This clone was seen more than once but under ten times. V and J are TRBV7-2 and TRBJ2-1; no reliable D call. V was trimmed by 2 bases and J by 7 bases, leaving 15 bases between them. In germline, CDR1 is SGHTA, CDR2 FQGNSA. This CDR3 is built from 15 residues. The CDR3 nucleotides are TGTGCCAGCAGCTTATTGGGTACCCCTGGGAATGAGCAGTTCTTC. Its translation is CASSLLGTPGNEQFF. Full variable domain (remainder filled in from reference TRBV7-2 and TRBJ2-1): GAGVSQSPSNKVTEKGKDVELRCDPISGHTALYWYRQSLGQGLEFLIYFQGNSAPDKSGLPSDRFSAERTGGSVSTLTIQRTQQEDSAVYLCASSLLGTPGNEQFFGPGTRLTVL.

J is TRBJ1-6 and V is TRBV19; perhaps TRBD1 as D (5 bases). V was pared by 5 bases and J by 12 bases, with 17 bases between. The CDR3 is 14 residues long. Germline loops: CDR1 LNHDA, CDR2 SQIVND (reference sequence). The CDR3 loop is CASSSQSGSGPLHF. The CDR3, as DNA: TGTGCCAGTAGTTCACAATCAGGGTCCGGACCCCTCCACTTT.

The rearrangement joins TRBV2 to TRBJ1-5; weak D call: TRBD1 (6 bases). This CDR3 has 14 amino acids. With 6 bases removed from V and 3 bases from J, the gap between germline ends came to 12 bases. The germline V gene has CDR1 SNHLY and CDR2 FYNNEI. In DNA, the CDR3 is TGTGCCAGCAGAGCGGACAGAGCCAATCAGCCCCAGCATTTT. Its protein product is CASRADRANQPQHF. The full variable domain, completed using reference TRBV2 and TRBJ1-5, is EPEVTQTPSHQVTQMGQEVILRCVPISNHLYFYWYRQILGQKVEFLVSFYNNEISEKSEIFDDQFSVERPDGSNFTLKIRSTKLEDSAMYFCASRADRANQPQHFGDGTRLSIL.

This sequence joins TRBV27 and TRBJ2-7; no reliable D call. Trimming pared 6 bases from V and 2 bases from J, leaving 17 bases between. From germline, CDR1 is MNHEY and CDR2 SMNVEV (reference sequence). This CDR3 region has 15 residues. CDR3 coding DNA: TGTGCCAGCAGAACAAACCAGCTGGTCGCCTACGAGCAGTACTTC. This encodes CASRTNQLVAYEQYF.